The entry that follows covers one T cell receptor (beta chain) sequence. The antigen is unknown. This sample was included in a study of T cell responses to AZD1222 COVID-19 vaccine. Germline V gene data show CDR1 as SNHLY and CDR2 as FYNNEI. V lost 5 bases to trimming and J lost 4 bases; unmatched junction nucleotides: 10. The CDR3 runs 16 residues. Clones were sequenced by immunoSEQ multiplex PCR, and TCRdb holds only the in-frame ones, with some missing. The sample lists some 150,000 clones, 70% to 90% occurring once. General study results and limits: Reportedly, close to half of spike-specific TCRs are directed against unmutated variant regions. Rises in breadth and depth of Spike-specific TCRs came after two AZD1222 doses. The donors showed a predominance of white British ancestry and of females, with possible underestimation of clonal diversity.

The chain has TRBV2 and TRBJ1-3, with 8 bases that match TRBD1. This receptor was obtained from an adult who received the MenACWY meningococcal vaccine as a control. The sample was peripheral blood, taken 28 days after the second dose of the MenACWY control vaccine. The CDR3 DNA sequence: TGTGCCAGCAGTCGCCAACGGACAGGGCAAGGAAACACCATATATTTT. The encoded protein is CASSRQRTGQGNTIYF.